The 30 T cell receptor beta chains reported below all come from one sample, sequenced in a study of low-dose radiotherapy and immunotherapy resistance in tumors. Priming of first-strand cDNA relied on TRAV- and TRBV-specific primers (covering alpha and beta chains). With a constant-region primer and a V-primer adapter, TCRs were subjected to roughly 18 PCR cycles of amplification. MiXCR, run by TCRdb on the reads, gives a single entry per CDR3 protein. Found here are roughly 100,000 distinct CDR3 sequences, less than 25% of them singletons; the top ten hold roughly 4.3%. The time point: after trial treatment. Treatment specified: LDRT plus nivolumab, ipilimumab, low-dose cyclophosphamide and aspirin (RACIN trial). The starting material was PBMCs, obtained after low-dose radiotherapy plus immunotherapy. The receptor set was obtained from a male donor with prostate cancer.

About this clonotype itself: A far bigger clonotype differs at one base, so this is likely a read error. The chain carries TRBV6-5 and TRBJ2-7; 8 nucleotides line up with TRBD2. The CDR3 loop spans 13 amino acids. V shed 7 bases and J 7 bases; nucleotides not matched to a gene: 9. Germline loops: CDR1 MNHEY, CDR2 SVGAGI. CDR3 coding DNA: TGTGCCAGCACGCGGGGGGCCAACAATGAGCAGTACTTC. This translates into CASTRGANNEQYF.

This clonotype was found many times. In DNA, the CDR3 is TGTGCCAGCAGTCGACAGGGGGATACGCAGTATTTT. Protein: CASSRQGDTQYF. This chain uses TRBV5-8 with TRBJ2-3, with 8 bases identical to TRBD1. Germline CDR1 reads SGHTS; CDR2 reads YDEGEE. This CDR3 region has 12 residues. V lost 5 bases and J lost 6; bases outside the gene matches: 2. The full variable domain, its missing parts supplied by reference TRBV5-8 and TRBJ2-3, is EAGVTQSPTHLIKTRGQQATLRCSPISGHTSVYWYQQALGLGLQFLLWYDEGEERNRGNFPPRFSGRQFPNYSSELNVNALELEDSALYLCASSRQGDTQYFGPGTRLTVL.

This clonotype was counted at least ten times. The chain uses TRBV7-9 and TRBJ2-3; 9 bases line up with TRBD2. Germline lookup yields CDR1 SEHNR and CDR2 FQNEAQ (reference sequence). The V gene end was trimmed by 2 bases and the J gene end by 4 bases; junction bases not matched to a gene: 1. The CDR3 sequence is 14 residues long. CDR3 coding DNA: TGTGCCAGCAGCTTACTAGCGGGGCCAGATACGCAGTATTTT. Residues: CASSLLAGPDTQYF.

Comment on this clonotype: A much more abundant neighbour one base away suggests this may be a read error. V is TRBV4-3 and J is TRBJ2-3, with 9 bases identical to TRBD2. The ends lost 0 bases at V and 5 bases at J; junction bases unmatched: 6. The CDR3 sequence is 16 residues long. The germline V gene encodes CDR1 LGHNA and CDR2 YSLEER. Here the CDR3 DNA reads TGCGCCAGCAGCCAAGAGGCGCGGGGGGGCAAAGATACGCAGTATTTT. This gives the protein CASSQEARGGKDTQYF.

This clonotype has at least ten counts. CDR3 sequence: CASSFDPGGETQYF. The CDR3 nucleotides are TGTGCCAGCAGCTTCGACCCCGGGGGAGAGACCCAGTACTTC. The chain joins TRBV5-5 to TRBJ2-5; D possibly corresponds to TRBD2 (6 bases). Germline CDR1 is SGHKS and CDR2 is YYEKEE (reference sequence). The CDR3 consists of 14 residues. Trimming left V 2 bases short and J 4 bases short, with 12 bases between.

The chain combines TRBV20-1 with TRBJ1-5; 8 bases fit TRBD1. V lost 5 bases, J lost 0 bases, and 9 bases stayed unmatched. CDR3 length: 16 residues. Germline V CDR1 and CDR2: DFQATT, SNEGSKA (reference sequence). CDR3 in amino acids: CSALENRGSSNQPQHF. CDR3 coding DNA: TGCAGTGCTCTAGAGAACAGGGGGTCTAGCAATCAGCCCCAGCATTTT.

This clonotype was picked up many times. DNA of the CDR3: TGTGCCAGCAGAGCCGGGACCCAGAACCAAGAGACCCAGTACTTC. It is translated as CASRAGTQNQETQYF. This chain joins TRBV6-2 or TRBV6-3 and TRBJ2-5; D possibly uses TRBD1 or TRBD2 (5 bases each). V was trimmed by 6 bases and J by 0 bases, leaving 14 bases between them. This CDR3 region has 15 residues. CDR1 and CDR2 (germline): MNHEY, SVGEGT.

This clonotype has a count of ten or more. The chain is built from TRBV5-4 and TRBJ2-1, with 9 bases aligning to TRBD2. The CDR3 is 14 residues long. Germline CDR1 and CDR2: SGHNT and YYREEE (reference sequence). The J segment lost 8 bases and the V segment lost 0 bases, leaving 3 bases of the junction unmatched. CDR3 bases: TGTGCCAGCAGCTTGGGCGGGGGGGCTTATGAGCAGTTCTTC. It translates to CASSLGGGAYEQFF.

This clonotype was counted many times. The J gene is TRBJ2-6, the V gene TRBV4-2; D is tentatively TRBD1 or TRBD2 (6 bases each). Trimming shortened V by 0 bases and J by 4 bases, and 13 bases separated the two germline ends. The CDR3 totals 17 residues. The germline CDR1 and CDR2 sequences are LGHNA and YNFKEQ. CDR3 sequence: CASSQDEWGAGANVLTF. Written as DNA, the CDR3 is TGTGCCAGCAGCCAAGACGAGTGGGGGGCGGGGGCCAACGTCCTGACTTTC.

This clonotype was picked up many times. The chain employs TRBV3-1 and TRBJ1-1; D unclear. Germline V gene lookup returns CDR1 LGHDT and CDR2 YNNKEL (reference sequence). CDR3 size: 13 residues. Trimming took 0 bases from V and 10 from J, leaving 12 bases between them. CDR3 sequence: CASSQDSLALAFF. The CDR3 nucleotides are TGTGCCAGCAGCCAAGATAGTCTCGCGCTAGCTTTCTTT.

This clonotype was picked up many times. The chain combines TRBV20-1 with TRBJ2-1; TRBD1 matches 7 bases. CDR3 length: 14 residues. CDR1 is DFQATT, CDR2 SNEGSKA, per germline (reference sequence). V lost 3 bases and J lost 4; bases outside the gene matches: 6. The CDR3 protein is CSARTGLGYNEQFF. The CDR3 DNA is TGCAGTGCTAGGACAGGGTTGGGGTACAATGAGCAGTTCTTC.

As for this clonotype: A far bigger clonotype differs at one base, so this is likely a read error. The chain recombines TRBV5-1 with TRBJ2-1; 8 positions match TRBD2. Germline trimming cut 0 bases from V and 10 bases from J; bases unmatched to any gene: 6. The CDR3 runs 14 residues. Germline CDR1 is SGHRS and CDR2 is YFSETQ. The DNA of the CDR3 is TGCGCCAGCAGCTTGGAGCGGGAGCCCTACGAGCAGTTCTTC. It is translated as CASSLEREPYEQFF.

This clonotype occurred a few times. The chain joins TRBV14 to TRBJ2-3; D call uncertain. Germline V gives CDR1 SGHDN, CDR2 FVKESK. Trimming cost V 4 bases and J 7 bases, with 15 bases left between them. The CDR3 is 14 residues long. The chain's CDR3 is CASSPQLAPHTQYF. Written as DNA, the CDR3 is TGTGCCAGCAGCCCCCAGCTGGCACCTCATACGCAGTATTTT.

This clonotype was observed at least ten times. The V call is TRBV29-1, the J call TRBJ1-1; 8 bases map to TRBD1. V lost 6 bases and J lost 4; bases outside the gene matches: 7. This CDR3 is built from 13 residues. In germline, CDR1 is SQVTM, CDR2 ANQGSEA. The CDR3 loop is CSVDLTGGTEAFF. CDR3 bases: TGCAGCGTGGATCTCACAGGGGGCACTGAAGCTTTCTTT.

This clonotype came up many times. The CDR3 bases are TGTGCCAGCAGCCAAGATTTAGCGGGGGAACAAGAGACCCAGTACTTC. It translates to CASSQDLAGEQETQYF. V gene TRBV4-2 combines with J gene TRBJ2-5; 9 bases map to TRBD2. Germline lookup yields CDR1 LGHNA and CDR2 YNFKEQ. The CDR3 contains 16 residues. V lost 0 bases to trimming and J lost 2 bases; unmatched junction nucleotides: 4.

This clonotype was seen repeatedly, ten times or more. V is TRBV11-2 and J is TRBJ1-1, with a tentative D call TRBD1 (6 bases). With 3 bases removed from V and 0 bases from J, the gap between germline ends came to 23 bases. Germline V gene data show CDR1 as SGHAT and CDR2 as FQNNGV. This CDR3 region has 19 residues. CDR3 amino acids: CASSLPPWGARGMNTEAFF. DNA of the CDR3: TGTGCCAGCAGCTTGCCCCCCTGGGGGGCGAGGGGGATGAACACTGAAGCTTTCTTT.

The chain carries TRBV19 and TRBJ2-1; 7 bases match TRBD2. The CDR3 totals 14 residues. CDR1 is LNHDA and CDR2 is SQIVND in the germline V gene (reference sequence). J gave up 6 bases and V 1 base, and 3 bases lay outside the gene matches. CDR3 bases: TGTGCCAGTAGTATAGCGGGGGGTACCAATGAGCAGTTCTTC. It specifies CASSIAGGTNEQFF.

Concerning this clonotype: This may stem from a read error, because a much larger clone lies one nucleotide away. The rearrangement links TRBV29-1 to TRBJ2-3; 9 bases map to TRBD2. The CDR3 runs to 15 residues. Germline CDR1 reads SQVTM; CDR2 reads ANQGSEA. The DNA of the CDR3 is TGCAGCGTTGTAGCGGGGGTCCCTAGCACAGATGCGCAGTATTTT. This translates into CSVVAGVPSTDAQYF.

In this sample, this clonotype turned up a few times. This chain uses TRBV6-6 with TRBJ1-5; no clear D. V lost 0 bases and J lost 5, with 5 bases in between. Germline CDR1 reads MNHNY; CDR2 reads SVGAGI (reference sequence). This CDR3 is built from 13 residues. In nucleotides, the CDR3 is TGTGCCAGCAGTTACTCAAAAGATCAGCCCCAGCATTTT. Amino acid sequence: CASSYSKDQPQHF.

The chain combines TRBV18 with TRBJ1-2, with a possible D match to TRBD1 (6 bases). V lost 2 bases, J lost 3 bases, and 13 bases lay in between. Germline V gives CDR1 KGHSH, CDR2 LQKENI. The CDR3 spans 15 residues. CDR3 region: CASSPTSDSYYGYTF. The CDR3 nucleotides are TGTGCCAGCTCACCAACGTCGGACAGCTACTATGGCTACACCTTC. Complete variable domain (other parts from reference TRBV18 and TRBJ1-2): NAGVMQNPRHLVRRRGQEARLRCSPMKGHSHVYWYRQLPEEGLKFMVYLQKENIIDESGMPKERFSAEFPKEGPSILRIQQVVRGDSAAYFCASSPTSDSYYGYTFGSGTRLTVV.

V usage is TRBV7-2 and J usage is TRBJ2-3; 15 bases fit TRBD2. Germline CDR1 and CDR2: SGHTA and FQGNSA. The CDR3 sequence is 18 residues long. J was trimmed by 5 bases and V by 3 bases; bases with no gene match: 9. The CDR3 sequence: CASSFKRTSGRGGDTQYF. The CDR3 coding sequence is TGTGCCAGCAGCTTTAAGAGGACTAGCGGGAGGGGTGGAGATACGCAGTATTTT. Looking up the rest from reference TRBV7-2 and TRBJ2-3 gives the full variable domain: GAGVSQSPSNKVTEKGKDVELRCDPISGHTALYWYRQSLGQGLEFLIYFQGNSAPDKSGLPSDRFSAERTGGSVSTLTIQRTQQEDSAVYLCASSFKRTSGRGGDTQYFGPGTRLTVL.

This clonotype was observed many times. The genes are TRBV12-5 and TRBJ1-1; D is possibly TRBD1 (5 bases). The CDR3 consists of 12 residues. Trimming stripped 6 bases from V and 1 base from J, with 6 bases between. Germline lookup yields CDR1 LGHNT and CDR2 FRNRAP. The CDR3 spells CASGGRNTEAFF. CDR3 in DNA: TGTGCTAGTGGGGGGCGGAACACTGAAGCTTTCTTT.

This clonotype is a singleton in its sample. A far larger clone is off by one base, so a read error is likely. V usage is TRBV6-2 or TRBV6-3 and J usage is TRBJ2-1; 8 bases fit TRBD1. CDR1 and CDR2 (germline): MNHEY, SVGEGT. V lost 5 bases, J lost 10 bases, and 13 bases stayed unmatched. This CDR3 is 15 amino acids long. The CDR3 region is CASSVMAGGSYEQFF. CDR3 in DNA: TGTGCCAGCAGTGTCATGGCAGGGGGCTCCTACGAGCAGTTCTTC.

This clonotype showed up many times. The chain is built from TRBV10-3 and TRBJ1-1, with D possibly matching TRBD1 (5 bases). CDR1 ENHRY and CDR2 SYGVKD come from the germline V gene. Trimming shortened V by 11 bases and J by 5 bases, and 18 bases separated the two germline ends. The CDR3 contains 13 residues. DNA of the CDR3: TGTGCCGCACATGGGGGGACTGATACTGAAGCTTTCTTT. The encoded protein is CAAHGGTDTEAFF.

This clonotype has at least ten counts. The V gene is TRBV19, the J gene TRBJ1-5, with TRBD1 as a possible D gene (5 bases). The CDR3 has 18 residues. V lost 4 bases and J 2 bases, leaving 21 bases between the germline ends. Germline assignment: CDR1 LNHDA and CDR2 SQIVND (reference sequence). CDR3 sequence reads: CASSTRGVRVGGNQPQHF. The CDR3 DNA is TGTGCCAGTAGTACCCGAGGGGTACGGGTTGGCGGCAATCAGCCCCAGCATTTT.

This clonotype was picked up many times. This chain joins TRBV30 and TRBJ1-2; D gene unclear. CDR1 and CDR2 (germline): GTSNPN, SVGIG (reference sequence). Trimming cost V 2 bases and J 2 bases, with 3 bases left between them. The CDR3 contains 11 residues. CDR3 sequence: CAWSSNYGYTF. The CDR3 DNA sequence: TGTGCCTGGAGTAGCAACTATGGCTACACCTTC.

The table lists this clonotype with many counts. This sequence joins TRBV6-5 and TRBJ2-7; 11 nucleotides line up with TRBD2. V gave up 4 bases and J gave up 4 bases; unmatched junction bases: 9. CDR1 is MNHEY, CDR2 SVGAGI, per germline. This CDR3 comprises 16 residues. CDR3 amino acids: CASSSQGGLAGYEQYF. The CDR3 DNA reads TGTGCCAGCAGTTCTCAGGGAGGACTAGCGGGTTACGAGCAGTACTTC.

A remark on this clonotype: A read error is the likely source, as a far larger clone sits one nucleotide away. The chain uses TRBV7-4 and TRBJ2-7; D unresolved. Deletions cut 5 bases from V and 5 bases from J, with 10 bases between. The CDR3 length is 12 residues. CDR1 and CDR2 from the germline V gene are SGHVT and SQSDAQ. The CDR3 DNA follows: TGTGCCAGCAGCCACCTGGGTAACGAGCAGTACTTC. Amino acid sequence: CASSHLGNEQYF. The entire variable domain, with the rest obtained from reference TRBV7-4 and TRBJ2-7, is as follows: GAGVSQSPRYKVAKRGRDVALRCDSISGHVTLYWYRQTLGQGSEVLTYSQSDAQRDKSGRPSGRFSAERPERSVSTLKIQRTEQGDSAVYLCASSHLGNEQYFGPGTRLTVT.

The rearrangement joins TRBV5-1 to TRBJ2-3; 10 bases are shared with TRBD2. V trimming: 0 bases; J trimming: 3 bases; junction bases outside the gene matches: 7. Germline-derived CDR1 and CDR2 are SGHRS and YFSETQ. The CDR3 contains 17 residues. CDR3 in DNA: TGCGCCAGCAGCTTGGCGGCTAGCGGGGGACCTACAGATACGCAGTATTTT. This translates into CASSLAASGGPTDTQYF.

There are many counts of this clonotype. The V gene is TRBV19, the J gene TRBJ2-3; 10 positions match TRBD2. The CDR3 is 16 amino acids. Germline V gives CDR1 LNHDA, CDR2 SQIVND (reference sequence). V was pared by 3 bases and J by 2 bases, with 5 bases of the junction left unmatched. The CDR3 sequence is CASSMGLAGATDTQYF. Here the CDR3 DNA reads TGTGCCAGTAGTATGGGCCTAGCGGGGGCCACAGATACGCAGTATTTT. The full variable domain, rest sourced from reference TRBV19 and TRBJ2-3, is DGGITQSPKYLFRKEGQNVTLSCEQNLNHDAMYWYRQDPGQGLRLIYYSQIVNDFQKGDIAEGYSVSREKKESFPLTVTSAQKNPTAFYLCASSMGLAGATDTQYFGPGTRLTVL.